The present T cell receptor beta chain was sequenced within a study of CD8 T cells in ankylosing spondylitis. Trimming cost V 5 bases and J 6 bases, with 20 bases left between them. This CDR3 contains 17 residues. Germline V gene lookup returns CDR1 SGHAT and CDR2 FQNNGV. With respect to this clonotype: The antigen is undetermined.

TCRdb re-called the 5' RACE reads with MiXCR, one entry per CDR3 protein. In the table there are roughly 200,000 distinct CDR3 sequences, roughly 13% of which are singletons. Overall study findings and caveats: A TCR beta motif of roughly 8 highly homologous variants seemed to mark ankylosing spondylitis blood.

The sequenced sample consisted of blood, either unsorted or a sorted T cell fraction (not recorded which). The clonotype was recovered from a male donor with ankylosing spondylitis or in good health (not recorded which). This sequence joins TRBV11-2 and TRBJ1-6; the D is unclear. The CDR3 DNA reads TGTGCCAGCAGCCCATCGACGGATGTTACAATTAATTCACCCCTCCACTTT. Its protein is CASSPSTDVTINSPLHF.